This passage covers 11 T cell receptor beta chains from one sample sequenced in a study of blood T cells in healthy people across ages. Next came a second PCR, run for about 6 to 12 cycles, which used a sample-barcoded 5' primer along with a J-beta primer mix. TCRdb analysed the 5' RACE reads with MiXCR anew, one entry per CDR3 protein. The table records hundreds of thousands of distinct CDR3 sequences, about 27% of them present only once. These data are also associated with another study on T cells of mothers and their children.

The specimen was blood. The receptors come from a boy under 10 years old in good health.

This clonotype was recorded a few times. V gene TRBV7-9 combines with J gene TRBJ2-1, with 7 nucleotides matching TRBD2. The germline V gene has CDR1 SEHNR and CDR2 FQNEAQ (reference sequence). The J segment lost 1 base and the V segment lost 3 bases, leaving 3 bases of the junction unmatched. This CDR3 has 15 amino acids. CDR3 nucleotide sequence: TGTGCCAGCAGCTTCAGACTAGCATCCTACAATGAGCAGTTCTTC. This gives the protein CASSFRLASYNEQFF.

V is TRBV29-1 and J is TRBJ1-4; D is unresolved. Looked up from germline, CDR1 is SQVTM and CDR2 is ANQGSEA. The CDR3 has 11 amino acids. Trimming pared 4 bases from V and 0 bases from J, leaving 0 bases between. The CDR3 loop reads CSVATNEKLFF. Written as DNA, the CDR3 is TGCAGCGTTGCAACTAATGAAAAACTGTTTTTT.

This clonotype was detected a few times. V is TRBV6-2 or TRBV6-3 and J is TRBJ1-1; D possibly corresponds to TRBD1 (5 bases). CDR1 and CDR2 from the germline V gene are MNHEY and SVGEGT. Trimming shortened V by 6 bases and J by 4 bases, and 15 bases separated the two germline ends. This CDR3 is 14 amino acids long. CDR3 in amino acids: CASSSRAGGTEAFF. CDR3 sequence (DNA): TGTGCCAGCAGCTCCCGGGCGGGGGGCACTGAAGCTTTCTTT.

The chain couples TRBV27 to TRBJ2-5; D might be TRBD2 (7 bases). The CDR3 consists of 15 residues. Looked up from germline, CDR1 is MNHEY and CDR2 is SMNVEV (reference sequence). V was cut by 4 bases and J by 3 bases, with 15 bases left in between. The CDR3 nucleotides read TGTGCCAGCAGTTCGGCGGGGGAGGGGGAAGAGACCCAGTACTTC. This codes for CASSSAGEGEETQYF.

As to this clonotype: Because the CDR3 is missing its conserved closing phenylalanine or tryptophan, this is likely a read error. The chain links TRBV7-9 to TRBJ1-1; TRBD1 aligns across 9 bases. Germline lookup yields CDR1 SEHNR and CDR2 FQNEAQ (reference sequence). This CDR3 comprises 13 residues. Trimming cost V 6 bases and J 4 bases; bases outside gene matches: 3. CDR3 bases: TGTGCCAGCAGGCCGACAGGGGGCACTGAAGCTTTCTAT. This translates into CASRPTGGTEAFY.

The chain combines TRBV14 with TRBJ2-1; 10 nucleotides match TRBD2. V dropped 1 base and J dropped 4; count of bases not matched to a gene: 7. This CDR3 contains 17 residues. From germline, CDR1 is SGHDN and CDR2 FVKESK. The CDR3 nucleotides read TGTGCCAGCAGCCAAGCCAGGCTAGCGGGGGAATACAATGAGCAGTTCTTC. Translating it yields CASSQARLAGEYNEQFF.

The rearrangement uses TRBV7-6 and TRBJ1-2; D is uncertain. CDR3 size: 12 residues. Deletions cut 5 bases from V and 6 bases from J, with 10 bases between. Germline CDR1 reads SGHVS; CDR2 reads FNYEAQ. The CDR3 reads CASSNVWDGYTF. The CDR3 bases are TGTGCCAGCAGCAACGTCTGGGATGGCTACACCTTC. Together with reference TRBV7-6 and TRBJ1-2, the CDR3 gives the full variable domain: GAGVSQSPRYKVTKRGQDVALRCDPISGHVSLYWYRQALGQGPEFLTYFNYEAQQDKSGLPNDRFSAERPEGSISTLTIQRTEQRDSAMYRCASSNVWDGYTFGSGTRLTVV.

The chain employs TRBV10-3 and TRBJ2-5, with 8 bases that match TRBD2. This CDR3 is built from 15 residues. Germline CDR1 ENHRY, CDR2 SYGVKD. The trim removed 5 bases at V and 2 bases at J, leaving 7 bases unmatched. The CDR3 DNA sequence: TGTGCCATCAGTCCCGGTGCTAGCGGGCAAGAGACCCAGTACTTC. Residues: CAISPGASGQETQYF.

V and J are TRBV10-2 and TRBJ2-3, with 7 bases identical to TRBD2. Germline CDR1 and CDR2: WSHSY and SAAADI. CDR3 length equals 15 residues. Trimming cost V 4 bases and J 2 bases; bases outside gene matches: 6. The CDR3 DNA follows: TGCGCCAGCAGTGGGGCGGGGGACCTCACAGATACGCAGTATTTT. It yields the protein CASSGAGDLTDTQYF.

This clonotype has only one observation. The chain has TRBV7-9 and TRBJ2-4, with 8 positions matching TRBD1. Unmatched junction bases numbered 12, after V lost 4 bases and J lost 10 bases. Germline CDR1 SEHNR, CDR2 FQNEAQ (reference sequence). The CDR3 sequence is 15 residues long. The DNA of the CDR3 is TGTGCCAGCAGCTCGACAGGGGCCAAAGGGTGGATTCAGTACTTC. It encodes CASSSTGAKGWIQYF.

The CDR3 spells CASSGSRDRGYNEQFF. CDR3 DNA sequence: TGTGCCAGCAGCGGGAGCCGGGACAGGGGCTATAATGAGCAGTTCTTC. The chain couples TRBV9 to TRBJ2-1, with 10 bases aligning to TRBD1. The CDR3 spans 16 residues. CDR1 is SGDLS, CDR2 YYNGEE, per germline. V was pared by 3 bases and J by 7 bases, with 10 bases of the junction left unmatched. Variable domain in full (rest from reference TRBV9 and TRBJ2-1): DSGVTQTPKHLITATGQRVTLRCSPRSGDLSVYWYQQSLDQGLQFLIQYYNGEERAKGNILERFSAQQFPDLHSELNLSSLELGDSALYFCASSGSRDRGYNEQFFGPGTRLTVL.